This TCR beta chain is drawn from a study of T cell responses to AZD1222 COVID-19 vaccine. Germline CDR1 reads LNHDA; CDR2 reads SQIVND (reference sequence). CDR3 length: 13 residues. The germline V and J ends were trimmed by 6 bases and 2 bases, with 5 bases remaining between them. Clones were sequenced by immunoSEQ multiplex PCR, and TCRdb holds only the in-frame ones, with some missing. Of 140,000 to 150,000 clones listed, more than 70% are singletons. The chain uses TRBV19 and TRBJ2-6, with D uncertain. The sample was peripheral blood, taken 28 days after the second AZD1222 dose. This sequence originates from an adult who received the AZD1222 COVID-19 vaccine. In DNA, the CDR3 is TGTGCCAGTAGAGATCCTGGGGCCAACGTCCTGACTTTC. Protein sequence: CASRDPGANVLTF.